This is a list of T cell receptor beta chains from one sample in a study of T-cell memory formation after mild COVID-19. TCRdb re-derived calls from the 5' RACE reads in MiXCR, one entry per CDR3 protein. The data show some 340,000 distinct CDR3 sequences, under 15% seen once. The sample was PBMCs or a T cell subset sorted from them (not recorded which). The source of these receptors is a man aged 18 to 30 who had mild COVID-19 (a few samples of this study predate the infection). Cell type and time point are not known. CDR3s include the opening cysteine and the closing phenylalanine or tryptophan. D genes are given only for firm matches. Only part of the rows carry a size: once, few, many, or a class if the clone is expanded.

V: TRBV11-2
D: TRBD2
size: few
J: TRBJ2-1
DNA: TGTGCCAGCCGCTCGACTAGCGGGGTTCTCGATGAGCAGTTCTTC
CDR3: CASRSTSGVLDEQFF

V: TRBV7-2
D: TRBD2
size: few
J: TRBJ2-5
DNA: TGTGCCAGCAGACCAAAACCGGGGGGGGCCCAAGAGACCCAGTACTTC
CDR3: CASRPKPGGAQETQYF

V: TRBV4-1
D: -
size: -
J: TRBJ1-6
DNA: TGCGCCAGCAGCCAAGCAGGGACCGATTCACCCCTCCACTTT
CDR3: CASSQAGTDSPLHF

V: TRBV5-1
D: TRBD2
size: -
J: TRBJ2-1
DNA: TGCGCCAGCAGCTTGGGAAGCGGGGGTCCCACCTACAATGAGCAGTTCTTC
CDR3: CASSLGSGGPTYNEQFF

V: TRBV7-2
D: -
size: few
J: TRBJ2-1
DNA: TGTGCCAGCAGCTCCTATTTCTCCTACAATGAGCAGTTCTTC
CDR3: CASSSYFSYNEQFF

V: TRBV7-2
D: -
size: -
J: TRBJ1-5
DNA: TGTGCCAGCAGCTTATCGACCACCGGGGGGCGCGGTCAGCCCCAGCATTTT
CDR3: CASSLSTTGGRGQPQHF

V: TRBV2
D: TRBD1
size: -
J: TRBJ1-2
DNA: TGTGCCAGTCTAGGGACAGTCGGGGGCTACACCTTC
CDR3: CASLGTVGGYTF

V: TRBV6-5
D: -
size: -
J: TRBJ2-7
DNA: TGTGCCAGCACGAAACGGGGGGCATACGAGCAGTACTTC
CDR3: CASTKRGAYEQYF

V: TRBV6-4
D: TRBD1
size: few
J: TRBJ2-1
DNA: TGTGCCAGGGCGACAGGGGGCTGGTCCTACAATGAGCAGTTCTTC
CDR3: CARATGGWSYNEQFF

V: TRBV5-1
D: -
size: few
J: TRBJ2-7
DNA: TGCGCCAGCAGCCAACTCCCGCTGGGGGATGGAATCTACGAGCAGTACTTC
CDR3: CASSQLPLGDGIYEQYF

V: TRBV20-1
D: -
size: once
J: TRBJ1-1
DNA: TGCAGTGCTAGTGTGGGGACTAACACTGAAGCTTTCTTT
CDR3: CSASVGTNTEAFF

V: TRBV4-3
D: TRBD2
size: few
J: TRBJ2-3
DNA: TGCGCCAGCAGCCGCGGGGGGGCGAGGGATACGCAGTATTTT
CDR3: CASSRGGARDTQYF

V: TRBV7-2
D: -
size: -
J: TRBJ1-5
DNA: TGTGCCAGCAGCTTCGGTACGGTGATCAATCAGCCCCAGCATTTT
CDR3: CASSFGTVINQPQHF